This T cell receptor (beta chain) was identified in a study of T cell repertoires in cytomegalovirus infection. Study-wide context: Both CMV infection and a matching HLA type were indicated by public TCR beta signatures. Notes on the study in general: Clonotypes of TCR beta that were HLA-C-restricted and CMV-specific dominated the ex vivo response. Identification of carriers of CMV plus the relevant HLA was achieved through cumulative public TCR beta family frequency.

The CDR3 covers 17 residues. Looked up from germline, CDR1 is KGHDR and CDR2 is SFDVKD. With V trimmed by 7 bases and J by 8 bases, 17 bases remained unmatched. TCRdb used MiXCR to reprocess the reads, holding one entry per CDR3 protein. Here the sample spans hundreds of thousands of distinct CDR3 sequences, less than 40% being singletons. This clonotype was found a few times. No antigen is known for it. The sequencing input was PBMCs. This clonotype originated in a human donor in good health (CMV status not recorded). Some clones in this sample may be carry-over from other donors' samples. V and J are TRBV24-1 and TRBJ2-1; 9 bases line up with TRBD2. CDR3 nucleotides: TGTGCCACCAGCAGAGGGTGGCGGGGGGGATCCCCCCATGAGCAGTTCTTC. This encodes CATSRGWRGGSPHEQFF.